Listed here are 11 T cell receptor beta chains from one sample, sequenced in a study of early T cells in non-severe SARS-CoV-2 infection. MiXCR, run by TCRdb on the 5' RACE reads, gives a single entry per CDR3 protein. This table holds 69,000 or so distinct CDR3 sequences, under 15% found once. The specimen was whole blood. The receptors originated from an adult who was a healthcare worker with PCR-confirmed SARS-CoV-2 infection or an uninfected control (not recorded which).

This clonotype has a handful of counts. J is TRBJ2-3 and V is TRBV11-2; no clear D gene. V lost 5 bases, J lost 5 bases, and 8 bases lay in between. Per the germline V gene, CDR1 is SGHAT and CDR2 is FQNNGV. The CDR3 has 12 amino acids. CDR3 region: CASSPTRDTQYF. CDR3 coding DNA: TGTGCCAGCAGCCCAACACGAGATACGCAGTATTTT.

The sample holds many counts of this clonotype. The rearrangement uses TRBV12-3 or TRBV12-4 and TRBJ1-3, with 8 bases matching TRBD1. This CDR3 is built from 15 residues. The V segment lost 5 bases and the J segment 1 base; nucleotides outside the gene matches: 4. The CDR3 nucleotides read TGTGCCAGCAGTAAGGACAGGGTTTCTGGAAACACCATATATTTT. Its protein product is CASSKDRVSGNTIYF.

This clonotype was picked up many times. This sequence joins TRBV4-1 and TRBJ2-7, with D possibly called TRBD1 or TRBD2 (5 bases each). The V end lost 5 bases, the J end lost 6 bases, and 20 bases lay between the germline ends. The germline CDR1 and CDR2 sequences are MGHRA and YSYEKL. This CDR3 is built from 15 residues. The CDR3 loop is CASSSQAGISGEQYF. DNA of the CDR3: TGCGCCAGCAGCTCCCAGGCAGGGATAAGCGGCGAGCAGTACTTC.

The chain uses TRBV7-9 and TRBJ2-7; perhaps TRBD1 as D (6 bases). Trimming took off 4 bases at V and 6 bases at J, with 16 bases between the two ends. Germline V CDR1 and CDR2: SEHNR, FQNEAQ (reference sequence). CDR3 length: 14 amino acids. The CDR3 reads CASSWDTLASEQYF. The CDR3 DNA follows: TGTGCCAGCAGCTGGGACACCCTAGCCTCCGAGCAGTACTTC.

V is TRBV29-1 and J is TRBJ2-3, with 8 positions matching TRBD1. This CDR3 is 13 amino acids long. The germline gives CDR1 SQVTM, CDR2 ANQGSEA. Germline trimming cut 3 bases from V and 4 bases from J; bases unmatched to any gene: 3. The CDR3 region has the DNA TGCAGCGTTGATCACAGGGGGGCAGATACGCAGTATTTT. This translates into CSVDHRGADTQYF.

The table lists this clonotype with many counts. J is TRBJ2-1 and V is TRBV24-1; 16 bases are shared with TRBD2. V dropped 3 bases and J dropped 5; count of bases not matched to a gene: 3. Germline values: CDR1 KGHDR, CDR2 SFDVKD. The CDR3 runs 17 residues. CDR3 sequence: CATSDPGTSGRDNEQFF. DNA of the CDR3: TGTGCCACCAGTGATCCCGGGACTAGCGGGAGGGACAATGAGCAGTTCTTC.

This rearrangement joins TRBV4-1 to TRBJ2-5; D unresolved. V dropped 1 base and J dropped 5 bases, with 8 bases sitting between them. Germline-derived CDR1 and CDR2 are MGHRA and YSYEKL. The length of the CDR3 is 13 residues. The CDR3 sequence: CASSQGSRETQYF. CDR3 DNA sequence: TGCGCCAGCAGCCAAGGGAGTAGGGAGACCCAGTACTTC.

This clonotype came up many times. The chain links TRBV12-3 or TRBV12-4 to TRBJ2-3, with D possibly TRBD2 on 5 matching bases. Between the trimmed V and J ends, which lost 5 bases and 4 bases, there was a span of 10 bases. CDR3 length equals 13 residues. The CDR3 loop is CASSKLRADTQYF. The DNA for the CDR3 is TGTGCCAGCAGTAAATTGAGGGCAGATACGCAGTATTTT.

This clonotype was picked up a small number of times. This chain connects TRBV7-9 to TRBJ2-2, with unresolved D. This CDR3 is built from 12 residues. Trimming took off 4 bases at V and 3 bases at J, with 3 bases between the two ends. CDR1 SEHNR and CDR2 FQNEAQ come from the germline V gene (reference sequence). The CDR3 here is CASSWHTGELFF. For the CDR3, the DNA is TGTGCCAGCAGCTGGCACACCGGGGAGCTGTTTTTT. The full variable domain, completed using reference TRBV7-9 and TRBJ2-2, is DTGVSQNPRHKITKRGQNVTFRCDPISEHNRLYWYRQTLGQGPEFLTYFQNEAQLEKSRLLSDRFSAERPKGSFSTLEIQRTEQGDSAMYLCASSWHTGELFFGEGSRLTVL.

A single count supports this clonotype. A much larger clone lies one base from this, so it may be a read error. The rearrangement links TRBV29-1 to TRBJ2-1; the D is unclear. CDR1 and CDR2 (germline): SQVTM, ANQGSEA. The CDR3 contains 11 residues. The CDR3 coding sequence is TGCAACCCTGGGCGGAACGGTGAGCAGTTCTTC. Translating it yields CNPGRNGEQFF.

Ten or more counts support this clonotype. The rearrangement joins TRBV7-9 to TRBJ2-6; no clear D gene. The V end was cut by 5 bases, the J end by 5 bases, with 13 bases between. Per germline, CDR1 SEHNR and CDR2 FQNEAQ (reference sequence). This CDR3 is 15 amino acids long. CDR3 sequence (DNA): TGTGCCAGCAGCGGGTGGAGTGGTTGGGCCAACGTCCTGACTTTC. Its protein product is CASSGWSGWANVLTF.